Sequencing of this T cell receptor (beta chain) was carried out in a study of blood T cell repertoires in COVID-19. Data came from immunoSEQ multiplex PCR; TCRdb stores just in-frame clones and leaves some out. Here the sample spans 150,000 to 200,000 clones, more than 75% being singletons. The CDR3 consists of 15 residues. Germline V CDR1 and CDR2: MNHEY, SVGAGI. Between the trimmed V and J ends, which lost 6 bases and 4 bases, there was a span of 16 bases. This clonotype originated in a woman aged 50 to 60 with acute COVID-19. Sequenced: PBMCs or T cells enriched from blood (not recorded which). The chain links TRBV6-5 to TRBJ1-5; tentatively, D is TRBD1 (5 bases). Here the CDR3 DNA reads TGTGCCAGCAGCAGCGAAGGGGTGGGAAATCAGCCCCAGCATTTT. Protein: CASSSEGVGNQPQHF.